Listed here is a single TCR beta chain. V lost 4 bases and J 9 bases, leaving 13 bases between the germline ends. The germline gives CDR1 MGHDK, CDR2 SYGVNS. The CDR3 is made up of 13 amino acids. These data come from a study of blood T cells in healthy people across ages. Together with a sample-barcoded 5' primer, a J-beta primer mix was included in a second PCR lasting roughly 6 to 12 cycles. TCRdb used MiXCR to reprocess the 5' RACE reads, holding one entry per CDR3 protein. The table includes roughly 2 million distinct CDR3 sequences, roughly 50% detected once. The chain uses TRBV25-1 and TRBJ2-1, with D tentatively TRBD2 (5 bases). Sequencing was performed on blood. The clonotype was recovered from a woman aged 35 to 49 in good health. DNA of the CDR3: TGTGCCAGCAGTGCCTTTACTAGTTTTGAGCAGTTCTTC. Its protein product is CASSAFTSFEQFF.